This T cell receptor beta chain came from a study of shared clonotypes between healthy human individuals. The study's findings and limits: Several donors shared 5% to 5.5% of their naive CD4 clonotypes. Non-shared clonotypes had lower generation probabilities than those shared by all four donors.

Replicate sorted-subset PCRs were loaded with approximately 190 ng DNA, 30,000 to 35,000 T cell genomes. TCRdb's copy holds only in-frame clones and misses some; the assay was immunoSEQ multiplex PCR. The table lists some 500,000 clones, approximately 95% of them singletons, with 0.055% to 0.075% in the top ten. Between the trimmed V and J ends, which lost 9 bases and 4 bases, there was a span of 19 bases. The germline V gene encodes CDR1 LNHDA and CDR2 SQIVND (reference sequence). The CDR3 is 14 amino acids. Details on this clone: Antigen specificity is unknown.

This clonotype was obtained from a woman in her thirties in good health. This sequence joins TRBV19 and TRBJ2-7, with D tentatively TRBD1 (6 bases). The sample was naive CD4+ T cells sorted from blood. Documented subset: CD45RA+ positively selected. DNA for the CDR3: TGTGCCAGCAGCCGGACAGCGCGCCGATACGAGCAGTACTTC. Protein: CASSRTARRYEQYF.